The entry that follows covers one T cell receptor (beta chain) sequence. Its antigen remains unknown. The data stem from a study of cytomegalovirus exposure and HLA in healthy donors. PCR primers comprised 60 Vbeta and 13 Jbeta primers. Only in-frame clones appear in the TCRdb table, and some are missing; sequencing was by immunoSEQ multiplex PCR. Of 170,000 or so clones in the sample, 77% were seen once. Findings of the study overall: Common viral pathogens (according to a later analysis) appeared linked to several of the most significant clusters.

J was trimmed by 5 bases and V by 3 bases; bases with no gene match: 13. The CDR3 has 17 amino acids. Germline V gene data show CDR1 as LGHNA and CDR2 as YNFKEQ. The origin of this receptor is a woman aged 25 to 39 in good health and CMV-seropositive. The specimen was PBMCs. The chain combines TRBV4-2 with TRBJ2-3, with TRBD2 matching 8 bases. CDR3 bases: TGTGCCAGCAGCCAGTACCTAGCGGGTCCGCTTCTAGATACGCAGTATTTT. Translation: CASSQYLAGPLLDTQYF.